Below, 3 T cell receptor beta chains from the same sample are listed, as sequenced in a study of a mutant IDH1 vaccine in newly diagnosed glioma (dated by TCRdb to the early 2020s). Antigens for these TCRs are unknown. The time point label for this specimen denotes: week 47, end of study. A 20-mer mutant IDH1 peptide at 300 micrograms in Montanide made up each vaccine dose, which was injected subcutaneously together with topical imiquimod. The library was prepared using the immunoSEQ multiplex PCR assay. TCRdb holds this immuneACCESS table with in-frame rearrangements only. Some clones are missing; in checked studies, unresolved V genes explain under half, and the rest has no known cause. In this sample the table shows 55,000 to 65,000 clones, over 70% of which occur a single time. Around 5% of the sample is held by the ten biggest clonotypes. Sequenced material: PBMCs, taken from a glioma patient whose treatment included an IDH1 peptide vaccine. The receptor set was obtained from a man aged 50 to 59 with glioma.

The V and J genes are TRBV5-1 and TRBJ1-1; tentatively, D is TRBD1 (6 bases). Germline values: CDR1 SGHRS, CDR2 YFSETQ. The CDR3 is 14 residues long. The V end was cut by 0 bases, the J end by 7 bases, with 13 bases between. Here the CDR3 reads CASSLDTTGGEAFF. The DNA of the CDR3 is TGCGCCAGCAGCTTGGACACGACAGGAGGTGAAGCTTTCTTT.

The chain couples TRBV6-4 to TRBJ2-2, with D unresolved. Per the germline V gene, CDR1 is MRHNA and CDR2 is SNTAGT. The CDR3 covers 15 residues. V lost 0 bases, J lost 5 bases, and 10 bases lay in between. DNA of the CDR3: TGTGCCAGCAGTGACTCGATAGGGCAGACCGGGGAGCTGTTTTTT. Amino acids: CASSDSIGQTGELFF.

This clone has a handful of counts. This chain uses TRBV7-2 with TRBJ2-7; 7 nucleotides agree with TRBD1. J was trimmed by 5 bases and V by 0 bases; bases with no gene match: 4. This CDR3 is 14 amino acids long. CDR1 and CDR2 from the germline V gene are SGHTA and FQGNSA. CDR3 region: CASSLAGTVHEQYF. CDR3 DNA sequence: TGTGCCAGCAGCTTAGCGGGGACAGTCCACGAGCAGTACTTC.